A selection of T cell receptor beta chains follows, all from one sample in a study of blood T cell repertoires in COVID-19. Using immunoSEQ multiplex PCR, the repertoire was profiled, and TCRdb retains in-frame clones only, with some absent. The table records 310,000 or so clones, around 89% of them present only once. The sequenced material came from PBMCs or T cells enriched from blood (not recorded which). These receptors were collected from a woman between 18 and 29 years old with acute COVID-19. CDR3s include the opening cysteine and the closing phenylalanine or tryptophan. Fields, in order: clone size, V gene, D gene, J gene, CDR3 DNA, CDR3 protein. D genes are given only for firm matches. Rows may omit the clone size; those that give it use once, few, many or a size class.

>once|TRBV29-1|-|TRBJ1-1
TGCAGCGTTGAAGATCCACTAGAAGCTTTCTTT
CSVEDPLEAFF
>-|TRBV6-4|-|TRBJ2-1
TGTGCCAGCAGTGAAAGGGGGGGTTACAATGAGCAGTTCTTC
CASSERGGYNEQFF
>many|TRBV19|-|TRBJ1-3
TGTGCCAGTAGATCGACAGTAAACACCATATATTTT
CASRSTVNTIYF
>-|TRBV19|TRBD1|TRBJ1-1
TGTGCCAGTAGTATAGATGGACAGGGACTGAACACTGAAGCTTTCTTT
CASSIDGQGLNTEAFF
>-|TRBV2|-|TRBJ2-7
TGTGCCAGCAGTCCCGGGACACAAGTCTACGAGCAGTACTTC
CASSPGTQVYEQYF
>-|TRBV5-1|-|TRBJ1-1
TGCGCCAGCAGCTTGGCGGGAGCGGTAACTGAAGCTTTCTTT
CASSLAGAVTEAFF
>-|TRBV4-3|TRBD2|TRBJ2-2
TGCGCCAGCGGGGCGGGAGCTTTAACCGGGGAGCTGTTTTTT
CASGAGALTGELFF
>-|TRBV4-1|TRBD1|TRBJ2-3
TGCGCCAGCAGCCGATTTCCGGGACAGGGGATATTAGATACGCAGTATTTT
CASSRFPGQGILDTQYF
>-|TRBV11-2|TRBD2|TRBJ2-1
TGTGCCAGCAGCGCTAGCGGGAGGTTGGGTGAGCAGTTCTTC
CASSASGRLGEQFF
>-|TRBV5-3|-|TRBJ2-7
TGTGCCAGAAGCTTGAGCGGGACAGGACGCTACGAGCAGTACTTC
CARSLSGTGRYEQYF
>-|TRBV14|TRBD1|TRBJ1-1
TGTGCCAGCAGCCGGGACAGGGTGAGCACTGAAGCTTTCTTT
CASSRDRVSTEAFF
>-|TRBV12-1|-|TRBJ2-7
TGTGCCAGCAGCTTAATTTTGGGCCCCTACGAGCAGTACTTC
CASSLILGPYEQYF
>once|TRBV30|TRBD2|TRBJ2-1
TGTGCCTGGGCTAAAGCGGGAGAGGGCAGGAGTGAGCAGTTCTTC
CAWAKAGEGRSEQFF
>-|TRBV18|TRBD2|TRBJ2-1
TGTGCCAGCTCACCGGGAGGGGCGAGCAATGAGCAGTTCTTC
CASSPGGASNEQFF
>once|TRBV11-2|TRBD2|TRBJ2-7
TGTGCCAGCAGCTTAATTAGCGGGAGCTCCTACGAGCAGTACTTC
CASSLISGSSYEQYF
>-|TRBV6-5|-|TRBJ2-3
TGTGCCAGCAGTTACATTTTCGGGGATACGCAGTATTTT
CASSYIFGDTQYF
>-|TRBV7-8|TRBD2|TRBJ2-7
TGTGCCAGCAGCTCCGGGACTAGCGCGAACTACGAGCAGTACTTC
CASSSGTSANYEQYF
>once|TRBV10-3|-|TRBJ2-2
TGTGCCATCAGTGAGCTATCCCCGGGATACGGGGAGCTGTTTTTT
CAISELSPGYGELFF
>-|TRBV7-2|TRBD2|TRBJ2-1
TGTGCCAGCAGCTTACGGACTAGCGGTTACAATGAGCAGTTCTTC
CASSLRTSGYNEQFF
>-|TRBV21-1|-|TRBJ1-5
TGTGCCAGCAGCAAAGTTTTGGCAGTGTCCATGAGGTCCCAGCATTTT
CASSKVLAVSMRSQHF
>-|TRBV4-3|-|TRBJ2-1
TGCGCCAGCAGCGAATCCCCCTTCCGGGAGCAGTTCTTC
CASSESPFREQFF
>-|TRBV5-1|-|TRBJ1-2
TGCGCCAGCAGCTTGGAGGGAGACTTATATGGCTACACCTTC
CASSLEGDLYGYTF
>-|TRBV3-1/TRBV3-2|-|TRBJ1-3
TGTGCCAGCAGACCCAGCTCTGGAAACACCATATATTTT
CASRPSSGNTIYF
>-|TRBV25-1|TRBD1|TRBJ1-5
TGTGCCAGCACCGAGCCGGGACAGGGTCCCAATGGAGCCCAGCATTTT
CASTEPGQGPNGAQHF